The entry that follows covers one T cell receptor beta chain sequence. The antigen is unknown. This entry belongs to a study of CXCR3-negative and CXCR3-positive naive CD8 T cells. As for the study in general: There were around 140 million TRB reads altogether, and each library had about 1.5 +/- 0.3 million of them.

Libraries of TRB cDNA were made by 5' RACE and carried UMIs. After re-calling the 5' RACE reads, TCRdb lists one entry per CDR3 protein, DNA absent. The specimen's table records about 6,700 distinct CDR3 sequences. Germline V gene data show CDR1 as SQVTM and CDR2 as ANQGSEA. The CDR3 has 17 amino acids. A CD45RO-CCR7+CD27+CD95- profile was what naive CD8+ T cells displayed. Study observations and caveats: Naive cells positive for CXCR3 carried more hydrophobic TRB CDR3s than CXCR3-negative ones. TRB CDR3 properties served as the basis for inferring TCR strength, and surface CD5 was comparable between naive subsets.

The chain has TRBV29-1 and TRBJ2-5; the D gene TCRdb calls, TRBD1, cannot be checked with no DNA. Sequenced input: naive CXCR3- CD8+ T cells from blood. Subset described: CD45RO-CCR7+CD27+CD95- naive CD8+ T cells lacking CXCR3 (TNR3-). This TCR was recovered from a human donor in good health. Some clones in this sample may be carry-over from other donors' samples. The CDR3 protein is CSVETGGRAGTAETQYF.